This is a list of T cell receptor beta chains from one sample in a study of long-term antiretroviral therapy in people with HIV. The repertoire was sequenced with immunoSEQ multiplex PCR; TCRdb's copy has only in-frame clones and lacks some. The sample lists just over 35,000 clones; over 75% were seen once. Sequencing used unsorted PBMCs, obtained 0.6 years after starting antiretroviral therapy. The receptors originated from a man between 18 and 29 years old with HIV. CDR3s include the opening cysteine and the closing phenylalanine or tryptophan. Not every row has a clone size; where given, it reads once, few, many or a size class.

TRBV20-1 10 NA CSASDHKQYF
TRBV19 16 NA CASSRPKVLDTGELFF
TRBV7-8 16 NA CASSLTLDRANTEAFF
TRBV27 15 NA CASSLGTGLLSSYYF
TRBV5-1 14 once CASSLGDSREKLFF
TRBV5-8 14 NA CASSLDRVSYGYTF
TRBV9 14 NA CASSVGGAFYEQYF
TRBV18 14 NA CASSPRGSLYEQYF
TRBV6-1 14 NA CASSGLAGADTQYF
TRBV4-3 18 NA CASSQDLEVTHSYNEQFF
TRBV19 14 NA CASSISQRSYEQYF
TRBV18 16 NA CASSLTGTSGVYEQYF
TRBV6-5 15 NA CAISRPGQPTYEQYF
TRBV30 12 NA CAWNVGRNGYTF
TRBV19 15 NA CASSQKGSANYGYTF
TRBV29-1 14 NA CSVHSPVNTGELFF
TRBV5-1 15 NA CASSSRDRGIYEQYF